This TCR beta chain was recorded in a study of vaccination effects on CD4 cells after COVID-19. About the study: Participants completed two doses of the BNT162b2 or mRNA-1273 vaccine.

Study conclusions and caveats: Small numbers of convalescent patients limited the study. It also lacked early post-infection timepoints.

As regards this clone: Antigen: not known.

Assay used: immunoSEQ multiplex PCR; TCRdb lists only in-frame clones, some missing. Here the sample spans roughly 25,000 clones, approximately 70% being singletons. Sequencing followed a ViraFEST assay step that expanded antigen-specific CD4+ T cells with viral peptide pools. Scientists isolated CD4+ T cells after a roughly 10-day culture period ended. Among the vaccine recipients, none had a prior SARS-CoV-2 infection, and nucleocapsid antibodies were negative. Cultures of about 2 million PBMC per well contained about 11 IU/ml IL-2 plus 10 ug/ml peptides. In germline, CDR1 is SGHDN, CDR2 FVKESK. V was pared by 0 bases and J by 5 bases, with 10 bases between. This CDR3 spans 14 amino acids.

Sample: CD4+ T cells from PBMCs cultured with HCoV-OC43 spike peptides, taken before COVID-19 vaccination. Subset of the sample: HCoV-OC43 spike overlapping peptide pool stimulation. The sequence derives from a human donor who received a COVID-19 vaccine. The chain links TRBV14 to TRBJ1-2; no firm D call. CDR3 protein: CASSQDLAMYGYTF. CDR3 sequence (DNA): TGTGCCAGCAGCCAAGATCTGGCAATGTATGGCTACACCTTC.